Sequencing of this T cell receptor beta chain was carried out in a study of tumor and adjacent non-tumor tissue in lung cancer. This sample's RNA came from whole unsorted tissue. A word on this clonotype: What it binds is not known. A junction boundary mismatches the germline segment, possibly from a read error.

A modified ARM-PCR protocol with three rounds of nested PCR amplified TCRbeta. TCRdb reprocessed the multiplex PCR reads with MiXCR, giving one entry per CDR3 protein. The table includes 68,000 or so distinct CDR3 sequences, roughly 60% detected once. Study-wide points: In normal lung, the top 100 clones were significantly more dominant than in tumor.

The sample comprised lung tumor tissue. This clonotype originated in a man aged 45-65 years with non-small cell lung cancer.

In DNA form, the CDR3 reads TGTGCCAGCAGCTTAGGGGATAGCAGGGGACCTGGCGATGAGCGGTTCTTC. Its translation: CASSLGDSRGPGDERFF. The rearrangement uses TRBV11-3 and TRBJ2-1; D might be TRBD1 (6 bases). Germline V gene data show CDR1 as SGHNT and CDR2 as YENEEA. The CDR3 length is 17 residues.